The source of this T cell receptor (beta chain) is a study of low-dose radiotherapy and immunotherapy resistance in tumors (dated by TCRdb to 2022 to 2024). For the study in its entirety: In Cohort 1, each fraction delivered 0.5 Gy every 2 weeks, and the prescribed total PTV dose was 6.5 Gy. Cyclophosphamide 200 mg/m2 was given intravenously every two weeks, one day before each radiation and immunotherapy administration. Eight patients were included in the translational analysis, namely three from the first dose cohort plus the first five from the second dose cohort. Patients in Cohort 2 were given 1 Gy per fraction every two weeks, for a total of 13 Gy across 26 weeks. Patients were given nivolumab as a 240 mg flat dose every two weeks and ipilimumab at 1 mg/kg every six weeks, with both drugs delivered intravenously. Patients took aspirin 300 mg orally once daily for four cycles, starting on cycle 1 day 1. No randomization into treatment groups was done for the people taking part in the trial.

What the time point label conveys for this sample: before trial treatment. The donors came from RACIN, which was a single-arm phase I dose-escalation trial that paired nivolumab and ipilimumab with aspirin, low-dose cyclophosphamide and low-dose radiotherapy. Eligible patients had advanced, TIL-negative solid tumors. This clonotype was detected many times. Its binding antigen is unknown. Qualities for individual bases were not recorded, and no much larger clone is one base off. Reading the germline V gene gives CDR1 LGHNA and CDR2 YNFKEQ. V is pared back by 1 base and J by 3 bases, with 15 bases lying between the germline termini. The CDR3 runs 17 amino acids, cysteine and phenylalanine included. Just CDR3 DNA is preserved here, 51 bases in frame from base 1. TCRdb records Illumina HiSeq 2500 as the sequencer. First-strand cDNA was synthesized with Superscript III and a set of TRAV- and TRBV-specific primers, covering both TCRalpha and TCRbeta chains. TCRs were amplified with Phusion for 20 to 25 PCR cycles, with a constant-region primer paired with the adapter attached to the V primers. Amplification of the isolated mRNA was done with the MessageAmp II aRNA Amplification Kit, which involved an approximately 16-hour in vitro transcription at 37 degrees C. The Dynabeads mRNA DIRECT Purification Kit was used to isolate mRNA for TCR sequencing. Indexed Illumina adapters were added in a second Phusion PCR of around 23 cycles, and the PCR products were purified with AMPure XP beads. Under the source paper's analysis protocol: Custom Perl scripts were used to pool TCR sequences that encoded the same protein, to remove out-of-frame sequences, and to calculate the abundance of each clonotype. The analysis excluded TCR sequences that were supported by just one read. The metrics used to describe the repertoires included Shannon entropy, Gini index, clonality, richness, and the frequency of TCRs shared between repertoires. TCRdb's own reprocessing of the public reads used fastp at Q25 and MiXCR and kept productive beta chains. CDR3 protein sequences are deduplicated, and each keeps its most common genes and DNA. TCRdb, rather than the study authors, made the V and J calls. The sample table shows under 90,000 distinct CDR3 sequences, and about a sixth are seen once. Jointly, the top ten make up 2.5% to 3.5% of the sample.

This receptor was taken from a male donor with prostate cancer. The sample in question was PBMCs, obtained before treatment. The rearrangement joined TRBV4-2 to TRBJ2-2, with TRBD2 tentatively as D gene (6 bases match). The CDR3 protein: CASSQVLAVEDTGELFF. The sequence in DNA is TGTGCCAGCAGCCAAGTATTAGCGGTCGAAGACACCGGGGAGCTGTTTTTT.